Listed below are T cell receptor beta chains from one sample, sequenced in a study of blood T cell repertoires in COVID-19. The table came from immunoSEQ multiplex PCR; TCRdb's copy has only in-frame clones and leaves some out. This sample has 140,000 to 150,000 clones; 80% to 90% occur once, and the top ten carry more than 7.5%. Sequencing used peripheral blood. The source of these receptors is a woman aged 60-75 years with COVID-19, enrolled during active disease. The CDR3 runs from the conserved cysteine through the conserved F or W. Fields, in order: V gene, clone size, D gene, J gene, CDR3 DNA, CDR3 protein. The D gene is left open where the match is weak. Size is omitted from some rows. Given values are once, few, many or a class for expanded clones.

TRBV7-9	-	TRBD2	TRBJ2-1	TGTGCCAGCAGCTTAATGGGACTAGCGGGGAATGAGCAGTTCTTC	CASSLMGLAGNEQFF
TRBV27	-	TRBD1	TRBJ1-6	TGTGCCAGCAGTTCACAGGGGGAGGACTATAATTCACCCCTCCACTTT	CASSSQGEDYNSPLHF
TRBV7-9	-	-	TRBJ2-1	TGTGCCAGCAGCTTAGGTTCGACAGGAGTCAATGAGCAGTTCTTC	CASSLGSTGVNEQFF
TRBV19	-	TRBD1	TRBJ2-7	TGTGCCAGTAGTATAGAAACAGGGGGCGTCCACGAGCAGTACTTC	CASSIETGGVHEQYF
TRBV11-2	once	TRBD2	TRBJ2-1	TGTGCCAGCAGCTTTAGCGGGTACTCCTACAATGAGCAGTTCTTC	CASSFSGYSYNEQFF
TRBV5-4	-	-	TRBJ2-3	TGTGCCAGCAGCTTGGGCGGAACAGATACGCAGTATTTT	CASSLGGTDTQYF
TRBV6-5	-	TRBD1	TRBJ1-2	TGTGCCAGCAGTTACTACGACAGGGGCGATGGCTACACCTTC	CASSYYDRGDGYTF
TRBV7-2	-	-	TRBJ2-7	TGTGCCAGCAGCATATCACTAGAAGCCCTTTACGAGCAGTACTTC	CASSISLEALYEQYF
TRBV7-6	-	-	TRBJ1-5	TGTGCCAGCAGCTTAGCGCACGGGACTCAAGGGCCCCAGCATTTT	CASSLAHGTQGPQHF
TRBV7-7	-	-	TRBJ2-7	TGTGCCAGCAGCTTAGCGGGGGGTTTACACGAGCAGTACTTC	CASSLAGGLHEQYF
TRBV2	-	TRBD1	TRBJ1-4	TGTGCCAGCAGGAAGACAGGGATGGAGGAAAAACTGTTTTTT	CASRKTGMEEKLFF
TRBV7-9	-	TRBD1	TRBJ1-2	TGTGCCAGCAGCGGGCCAGACAGGGGGCGAAAAGGCTACACCTTC	CASSGPDRGRKGYTF
TRBV5-1	-	TRBD1	TRBJ1-1	TGCGCCAGCAGATGGGGACAGGCCCACATGAACACTGAAGCTTTCTTT	CASRWGQAHMNTEAFF
TRBV10-3	once	TRBD1	TRBJ1-4	TGTGCCATCAGTGGGGGACAGGGGGAAGAAAAACTGTTTTTT	CAISGGQGEEKLFF
TRBV7-2	-	TRBD1	TRBJ1-1	TGTGCCAGCAGCTTAGCGATGGACAGGGCGAACACTGAAGCTTTCTTT	CASSLAMDRANTEAFF
TRBV14	-	-	TRBJ2-2	TGTGCCAGCAGCCAAGACAGGCTTAACGGGGAGCTGTTTTTT	CASSQDRLNGELFF
TRBV5-1	-	TRBD2	TRBJ2-5	TGCGCCAGCAGCTTGCCGGGACTAGCGGGGGGGAAGGAGACCCAGTACTTC	CASSLPGLAGGKETQYF
TRBV18	-	TRBD1	TRBJ1-3	TGTGCCAGTACAGGGGACGCTGGAAACACCATATATTTT	CASTGDAGNTIYF
TRBV12-5	-	TRBD1	TRBJ2-7	TGTGCTAGTGGTTTCAGGGACAGGGTTGCCTACGAGCAGTACTTC	CASGFRDRVAYEQYF
TRBV30	-	-	TRBJ1-1	TGTGCCTGGAGTCCAAGTGGAGAGAACACTGAAGCTTTCTTT	CAWSPSGENTEAFF
TRBV27	-	-	TRBJ1-1	TGTGCCAGCAGTTTACCCCAACTAGCGGGGAGTCGAATAGCTTTCTTT	CASSLPQLAGSRIAFF
TRBV24-1	-	TRBD2	TRBJ2-1	TGTGCCACCAGTGATCCCAGTGTGGGTAGCGGGGGGTCAACCTACAATGAGCAGTTCTTC	CATSDPSVGSGGSTYNEQFF
TRBV27	-	TRBD2	TRBJ2-1	TGTGCCAGCAGTCCGGGGGGATACAATGAGCAGTTCTTC	CASSPGGYNEQFF
TRBV7-6	-	TRBD1	TRBJ1-2	TGTGCCAGCAGCTTAACCCCGGGACAGGGGGCGAATGGCTACACCTTC	CASSLTPGQGANGYTF
TRBV2	-	TRBD1	TRBJ1-1	TGTGCCAGCAGTGAAGTGGTGGGACAGGGGGGCACTGAAGCTTTCTTT	CASSEVVGQGGTEAFF
TRBV5-8	once	-	TRBJ1-1	TGTGCCAGCAGCTCGACAGGGAACACTGAAGCTTTCTTT	CASSSTGNTEAFF
TRBV11-2	few	-	TRBJ2-1	TGTGCCAGCAGCAAGACGGGGGTCTTATACAATGAGCAGTTCTTC	CASSKTGVLYNEQFF
TRBV28	once	TRBD1	TRBJ1-5	TGTGCCAGCAGTTTAACAGGGGGGGACAATCAGCCCCAGCATTTT	CASSLTGGDNQPQHF
TRBV5-4	-	TRBD2	TRBJ2-5	TGTGCCAGCAGCTTGGGTGGTCTAGCGGGGGGATTAGAGACCCAGTACTTC	CASSLGGLAGGLETQYF
TRBV6-5	-	-	TRBJ2-5	TGTGCCAGCAGAAGGACAGACCTTAGGGAGACCCAGTACTTC	CASRRTDLRETQYF
TRBV25-1	once	-	TRBJ2-7	TGTGCCAGCAGTGAACAGGGGGGCGAGCAGTACTTC	CASSEQGGEQYF
TRBV20-1	-	-	TRBJ1-1	TGCCTTGCCGGTGGTGAAGCTTTCTTT	CLAGGEAFF
TRBV19	few	-	TRBJ2-1	TGTGCCAGTAGTACAGTTGTAAATGAGCAGTTCTTC	CASSTVVNEQFF
TRBV25-1	-	-	TRBJ1-2	TGTGCCAGCAGTGAAACAGGGAACTATGGCTACACCTTC	CASSETGNYGYTF
TRBV5-8	-	-	TRBJ1-2	TGTGCCAGCAGCTCTAGCAGTCTTCTCTATGGCTACACCTTC	CASSSSSLLYGYTF
TRBV7-9	-	TRBD1	TRBJ1-2	TGTGCCAGCAGCAATCCCCCCCCGGGACAGGGCAATTACTATGGCTACACCTTC	CASSNPPPGQGNYYGYTF
TRBV4-1	-	TRBD2	TRBJ2-5	TGCGCCAGCAGCCTTGGACTAGCGGGGGAGTTCCGGGAGACCCAGTACTTC	CASSLGLAGEFRETQYF
TRBV6-2/TRBV6-3	-	TRBD1	TRBJ2-5	TGTGCCAGCAGTTACCGACAGACAGGGGGCGGGAAGACCCAGTACTTC	CASSYRQTGGGKTQYF